Presented here are 15 T cell receptor beta chains from one specimen sequenced in a study of T cell responses to AZD1222 COVID-19 vaccine. TCRdb keeps only in-frame clones here, not all; method: immunoSEQ multiplex PCR. This table has about 140,000 clones, roughly 89% appearing once. The sample here was peripheral blood, taken on day 0 of AZD1222 vaccination. These receptors originate from an adult in good health.

The V call is TRBV18, the J call TRBJ2-7; D possibly matches TRBD1 or TRBD2 (5 bases each). The germline gives CDR1 KGHSH, CDR2 LQKENI. V was shortened by 6 bases and J by 6 bases, with 12 bases between the two germline ends. The CDR3 runs to 12 residues. CDR3 DNA sequence: TGTGCCAGCTCGGACTTTGGGGGCGAGCAGTACTTC. Protein: CASSDFGGEQYF.

The chain has TRBV2 and TRBJ2-1; D not resolved. CDR3 length: 10 residues. Germline V gives CDR1 SNHLY, CDR2 FYNNEI. Trimming took 4 bases from V and 8 from J, leaving 3 bases between them. DNA for the CDR3: TGTGCCAGCAGTGCGGATGAGCAGTTCTTC. Translated, it gives CASSADEQFF. The full variable domain, with the rest looked up from reference TRBV2 and TRBJ2-1, is EPEVTQTPSHQVTQMGQEVILRCVPISNHLYFYWYRQILGQKVEFLVSFYNNEISEKSEIFDDQFSVERPDGSNFTLKIRSTKLEDSAMYFCASSADEQFFGPGTRLTVL.

J is TRBJ2-2 and V is TRBV2; 11 bases match TRBD1. CDR1 and CDR2 from the germline V gene are SNHLY and FYNNEI. This CDR3 has 14 amino acids. V was clipped by 8 bases and J by 7 bases; unmatched bases: 6. CDR3 DNA: TGTGCCAGCGGGGACAGGGGGTTCGACGGGGAGCTGTTTTTT. This translates into CASGDRGFDGELFF.

This chain links TRBV4-2 with TRBJ2-2; 8 nucleotides align to TRBD1. CDR1 and CDR2 from the germline V gene are LGHNA and YNFKEQ. This CDR3 is built from 14 residues. The V gene end was trimmed by 1 base and the J gene end by 7 bases; junction bases not matched to a gene: 2. The DNA of the CDR3 is TGTGCCAGCAGCCAAGGACAGGGGAACGGGGAGCTGTTTTTT. This codes for CASSQGQGNGELFF.

The V gene is TRBV10-3, the J gene TRBJ2-1; D is undetermined. There are 16 residues in the CDR3. Germline CDR1 ENHRY, CDR2 SYGVKD. V lost 0 bases and J lost 7, with 16 bases in between. This chain's CDR3 is CAISESAQSKNNEQFF. DNA for the CDR3: TGTGCCATCAGTGAGTCGGCGCAGTCCAAAAATAATGAGCAGTTCTTC.

The chain has TRBV6-2 or TRBV6-3 and TRBJ1-1; D is uncertain. This CDR3 spans 13 amino acids. Trimming stripped 1 base from V and 5 bases from J, with 8 bases between. CDR1 and CDR2 (germline): MNHEY, SVGEGT. The CDR3 nucleotides read TGTGCCAGCAGTTACTGGCAAGGGACTGAAGCTTTCTTT. Its protein product is CASSYWQGTEAFF.

The CDR3 reads CASSIWDGGYEQYF. The CDR3 region has the DNA TGTGCCAGTAGTATTTGGGATGGGGGCTACGAGCAGTACTTC. The V and J genes are TRBV19 and TRBJ2-7; D tentatively reads TRBD1 or TRBD2 (5 bases each). In germline, CDR1 is LNHDA, CDR2 SQIVND (reference sequence). This CDR3 is built from 14 residues. The ends were cut back, 3 bases at V and 3 bases at J, with 12 bases in the middle.

V and J are TRBV24-1 and TRBJ2-1, with 8 positions matching TRBD2. Germline values: CDR1 KGHDR, CDR2 SFDVKD. This CDR3 region has 17 residues. Germline trimming cut 5 bases from V and 7 bases from J; bases unmatched to any gene: 15. CDR3: CATSGPRDTSGTNEQFF. CDR3 nucleotides: TGTGCCACCAGTGGACCCAGGGATACTAGCGGCACGAATGAGCAGTTCTTC.

This chain's CDR3 is CASSLTGSEQYF. The CDR3 coding sequence is TGTGCCAGCAGTCTGACAGGCTCCGAGCAGTACTTC. V and J are TRBV6-5 and TRBJ2-7; D possibly corresponds to TRBD1 (6 bases). The CDR3 runs 12 residues. Germline CDR1 and CDR2: MNHEY and SVGAGI. The germline V and J ends were trimmed by 5 bases and 6 bases, with 11 bases remaining between them.

The rearrangement links TRBV28 to TRBJ1-6; TRBD1 might be the D (5 bases). Germline CDR1 reads MDHEN; CDR2 reads SYDVKM. V lost 2 bases and J 4 bases, leaving 15 bases between the germline ends. This CDR3 comprises 17 residues. The CDR3 region has the DNA TGTGCCAGCAGTTTAACGGCGGGGGGGTATTATAATTCACCCCTCCACTTT. Amino acids: CASSLTAGGYYNSPLHF.

This clone was recorded only once. The chain has TRBV20-1 and TRBJ2-5; 7 bases match TRBD1. Looked up from germline, CDR1 is DFQATT and CDR2 is SNEGSKA (reference sequence). The CDR3 length is 11 residues. V lost 6 bases and J lost 5; bases outside the gene matches: 3. CDR3 protein: CSAARGETQYF. The CDR3 DNA is TGCAGTGCGGCCAGGGGGGAGACCCAGTACTTC.

V usage is TRBV2 and J usage is TRBJ2-3, with 8 bases fitting TRBD2. After removal of 6 bases from V and 6 bases from J, the junction contained 8 bases not matched to a gene. CDR1 is SNHLY and CDR2 is FYNNEI in the germline V gene. CDR3 length: 14 amino acids. The CDR3 coding sequence is TGTGCCAGCAGCCGGGGGGGCCCCCCTGATACGCAGTATTTT. Protein product: CASSRGGPPDTQYF.

The genes are TRBV6-6 and TRBJ2-3; 7 bases agree with TRBD2. Germline V gene data show CDR1 as MNHNY and CDR2 as SVGAGI (reference sequence). V lost 3 bases, J lost 12 bases, and 6 bases stayed unmatched. This CDR3 has 12 amino acids. The CDR3, as DNA: TGTGCCAGCAGTTATAATAGCGGGCTTCAGTATTTT. Amino acids: CASSYNSGLQYF.

V usage is TRBV5-1 and J usage is TRBJ2-3; D might be TRBD1 (5 bases). Germline CDR1 reads SGHRS; CDR2 reads YFSETQ. The CDR3 spans 15 residues. V gave up 1 base and J gave up 0 bases, with 9 bases separating them. In DNA, the CDR3 is TGCGCCAGCAGCTTGACAGGTTTGAGCACAGATACGCAGTATTTT. This sequence encodes CASSLTGLSTDTQYF.

The chain employs TRBV28 and TRBJ1-6; D is undetermined. V dropped 6 bases and J dropped 12 bases, with 15 bases sitting between them. The CDR3 sequence is 13 residues long. The germline V gene has CDR1 MDHEN and CDR2 SYDVKM. The CDR3 sequence: CASRRKDPGPLHF. DNA of the CDR3: TGTGCCAGCAGAAGGAAGGACCCGGGACCCCTCCACTTT. The entire variable domain, with the rest obtained from reference TRBV28 and TRBJ1-6, is as follows: DVKVTQSSRYLVKRTGEKVFLECVQDMDHENMFWYRQDPGLGLRLIYFSYDVKMKEKGDIPEGYSVSREKKERFSLILESASTNQTSMYLCASRRKDPGPLHFGNGTRLTVT.